Below, 5 T cell receptor beta chains from the same sample are listed, as sequenced in a study of blood T cells in healthy people across ages. A J-beta primer mix and a sample-barcoded 5' primer were used in a second PCR of roughly 7 to 12 cycles. Via MiXCR, TCRdb re-called the 5' RACE reads, giving one row per CDR3 protein. This table holds 980,000 or so distinct CDR3 sequences, around 48% found once. The sample was blood. Receptors originate from a man younger than 45 in good health.

V gene TRBV20-1 combines with J gene TRBJ2-3; weak D call: TRBD2 (5 bases). Germline values: CDR1 DFQATT, CDR2 SNEGSKA (reference sequence). Trimming took off 7 bases at V and 0 bases at J, with 8 bases between the two ends. The CDR3 runs 12 residues. CDR3 in DNA: TGCAGTGGCAGGACTAGCACAGATACGCAGTATTTT. Translation: CSGRTSTDTQYF.

The chain couples TRBV24-1 to TRBJ2-4; TRBD2 matches 7 bases. The CDR3 is 16 residues long. CDR1 is KGHDR and CDR2 is SFDVKD in the germline V gene. V lost 2 bases and J lost 1; bases outside the gene matches: 4. This chain's CDR3 is CATSDSVGGAKNIQYF. As DNA, the CDR3 is TGTGCCACCAGTGATTCCGTGGGGGGGGCCAAAAACATTCAGTACTTC.

The chain carries TRBV3-1 and TRBJ2-1, with D possibly matching TRBD2 (5 bases). There are 15 residues in the CDR3. Germline V lookup: CDR1 LGHDT, CDR2 YNNKEL (reference sequence). V lost 2 bases and J lost 0, with 8 bases in between. The CDR3 loop is CASSQPRDSYNEQFF. In nucleotides, the CDR3 is TGTGCCAGCAGCCAACCCCGGGACTCCTACAATGAGCAGTTCTTC.

The rearrangement links TRBV20-1 to TRBJ2-6; TRBD1 agrees at 8 bases. CDR3 length: 15 residues. CDR1 is DFQATT, CDR2 SNEGSKA, per germline (reference sequence). V dropped 7 bases and J dropped 3; count of bases not matched to a gene: 8. The CDR3 coding sequence is TGCAGTGTATGGCAGGGGGCGGGTGGGGCCAACGTCCTGACTTTC. Protein product: CSVWQGAGGANVLTF.

In regard to this clonotype: One junction end does not reproduce the germline sequence, and a read error may be involved. The chain carries TRBV4-1 and TRBJ1-2; D gene uncertain. The CDR3 is 15 amino acids. CDR1 is MGHRA, CDR2 YSYEKL, per germline. The CDR3 nucleotides are TGCGCCGGCAGCCTTGCGACGGAAACCCACTATGGCTACACCTTC. This codes for CAGSLATETHYGYTF.